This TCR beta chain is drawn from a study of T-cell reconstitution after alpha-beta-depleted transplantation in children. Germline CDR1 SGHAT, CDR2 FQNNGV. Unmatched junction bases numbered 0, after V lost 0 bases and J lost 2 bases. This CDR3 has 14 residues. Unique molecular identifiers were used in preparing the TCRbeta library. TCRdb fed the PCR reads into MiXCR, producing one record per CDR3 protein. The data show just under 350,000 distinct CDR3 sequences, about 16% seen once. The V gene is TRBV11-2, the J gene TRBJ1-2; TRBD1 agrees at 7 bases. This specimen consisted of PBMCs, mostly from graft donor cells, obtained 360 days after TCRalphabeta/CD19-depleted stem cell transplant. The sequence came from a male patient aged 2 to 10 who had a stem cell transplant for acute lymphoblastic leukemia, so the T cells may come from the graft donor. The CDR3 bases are TGTGCCAGCAGCTTAGAACAGGGGAACTATGGCTACACCTTC. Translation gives CASSLEQGNYGYTF. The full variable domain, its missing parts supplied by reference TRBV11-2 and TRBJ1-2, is EAGVAQSPRYKIIEKRQSVAFWCNPISGHATLYWYQQILGQGPKLLIQFQNNGVVDDSQLPKDRFSAERLKGVDSTLKIQPAKLEDSAVYLCASSLEQGNYGYTFGSGTRLTVV.